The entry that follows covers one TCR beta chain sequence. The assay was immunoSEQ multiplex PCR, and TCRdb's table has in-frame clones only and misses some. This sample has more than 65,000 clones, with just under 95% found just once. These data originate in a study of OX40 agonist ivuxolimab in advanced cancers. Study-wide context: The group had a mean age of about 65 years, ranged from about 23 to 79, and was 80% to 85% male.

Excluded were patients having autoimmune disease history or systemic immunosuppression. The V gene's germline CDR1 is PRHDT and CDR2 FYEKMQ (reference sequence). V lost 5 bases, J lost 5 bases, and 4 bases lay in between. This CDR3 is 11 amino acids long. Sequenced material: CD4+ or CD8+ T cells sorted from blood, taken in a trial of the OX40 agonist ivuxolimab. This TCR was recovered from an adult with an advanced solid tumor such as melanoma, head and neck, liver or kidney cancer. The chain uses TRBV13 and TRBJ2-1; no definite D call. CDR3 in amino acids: CASSPNNEQFF. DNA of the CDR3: TGTGCCAGCAGCCCCAACAATGAGCAGTTCTTC. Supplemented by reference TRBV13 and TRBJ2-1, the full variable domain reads AAGVIQSPRHLIKEKRETATLKCYPIPRHDTVYWYQQGPGQDPQFLISFYEKMQSDKGSIPDRFSAQQFSDYHSELNMSSLELGDSALYFCASSPNNEQFFGPGTRLTVL.